This T cell receptor (beta chain) is drawn from a study of cytomegalovirus exposure and HLA in healthy donors. The study's findings and limits: In a later analysis, a genetic analysis reported fewer productive-TCR N-insertions in an Asian-associated ancestry cluster than the cohort average. According to an earlier analysis, most TCR beta V segments yielded productive rearrangements about 87% or about 30% of the time. In a later analysis, a missense DCLRE1C variant was linked to TCR beta V- and J-gene trimming.

All donors participated as healthy donors of bone marrow. The PCR made use of 60 Vbeta and 13 Jbeta primers. Sequencing was performed with immunoSEQ multiplex PCR; in TCRdb, only in-frame clones are kept and a portion is missing. The sample has fewer than 150,000 clones; 55% to 75% are singletons. Germline V gives CDR1 SNHLY, CDR2 FYNNEI. This CDR3 contains 15 residues. V was pared by 8 bases and J by 3 bases, with 19 bases between. Note on this clone: Its antigen is not known.

This TCR came from a woman between 40 and 55 years old in good health and CMV-seropositive. The chain combines TRBV2 with TRBJ1-1; maybe TRBD1 (6 bases). Material: PBMCs. CDR3 sequence (DNA): TGTGCCAGCCCCTTCGGGGGGGCCGGCTACACTGAAGCTTTCTTT. It yields the protein CASPFGGAGYTEAFF.